This T cell receptor (beta chain) was obtained from a study of T-cell memory formation after mild COVID-19. The overall study: Largely, the TCR clusters proved donor specific. Study-level points and caveats: Contracting CD4+ clones lay largely in CM and EM, with CD8+ ones residing in EMRA. Clonal second-wave expansions that peaked on day 37 had unconfirmed SARS-CoV-2 specificity.

A note on this clonotype: The antigen remains unidentified.

The CDR3 is 13 amino acids. Trimming cost V 4 bases and J 4 bases, with 11 bases left between them. The germline V gene has CDR1 SGHKS and CDR2 YYEKEE (reference sequence). 5'RACE, which relied on constant-segment primers, yielded TCR alpha and TCR beta cDNA libraries carrying sample barcodes and UMIs. Via MiXCR, TCRdb re-called the 5' RACE reads, giving one row per CDR3 protein. This sample has around 250,000 distinct CDR3 sequences, with roughly 14% found just once. This TCR derives from an adult woman who had mild COVID-19 (a few samples of this study predate the infection). Cell type and time point are not known. The chain uses TRBV5-5 and TRBJ1-2, with a tentative D call TRBD1 (6 bases). The sample was PBMCs or a T cell subset sorted from them (not recorded which). CDR3 DNA: TGTGCCAGCAGCACAACAGGGTCCTATGGCTACACCTTC. The encoded protein is CASSTTGSYGYTF.